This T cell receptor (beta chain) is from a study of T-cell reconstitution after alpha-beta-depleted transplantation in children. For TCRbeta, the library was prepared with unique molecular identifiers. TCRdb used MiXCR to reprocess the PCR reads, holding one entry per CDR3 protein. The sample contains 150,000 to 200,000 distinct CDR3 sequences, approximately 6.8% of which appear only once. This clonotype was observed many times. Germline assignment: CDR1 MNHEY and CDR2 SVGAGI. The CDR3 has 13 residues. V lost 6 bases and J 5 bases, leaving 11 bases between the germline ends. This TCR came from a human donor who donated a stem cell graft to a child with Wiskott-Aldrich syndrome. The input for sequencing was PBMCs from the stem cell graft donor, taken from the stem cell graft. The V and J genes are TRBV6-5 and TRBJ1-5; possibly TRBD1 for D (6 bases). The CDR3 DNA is TGTGCCAGCAGCTCGACAGGAGATCAGCCCCAGCATTTT. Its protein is CASSSTGDQPQHF.